The rows below give T cell receptor beta chains drawn from one sample of a study of T cell repertoires in cytomegalovirus infection. TCRdb called the reads again in MiXCR, with one record for every CDR3 protein. The sample carries around 740,000 distinct CDR3 sequences, 35% to 45% recorded once. Material: PBMCs. The origin of the receptors is a human donor in good health (CMV status not recorded). Some clones in this sample may be carry-over from other donors' samples. Each CDR3 is given with its conserved first and last residue. D genes are given only for firm matches. Size values are once, few and many counts, or a class for expanded clones, and some rows have none.

d_call: TRBD1; clone_size: few; v_call: TRBV20-1; j_call: TRBJ2-7; cdr3_aa: CSAWDRGWQYF; cdr3_nt: TGCAGTGCTTGGGACAGGGGGTGGCAGTACTTC
d_call: .; clone_size: .; v_call: TRBV11-2; j_call: TRBJ2-3; cdr3_aa: CASSPRGGQIPTDTQYF; cdr3_nt: TGTGCCAGCAGCCCCAGGGGGGGACAGATCCCAACAGATACGCAGTATTTT
d_call: TRBD1; clone_size: .; v_call: TRBV6-1; j_call: TRBJ1-4; cdr3_aa: CASSDEGAGTGGKKKLFF; cdr3_nt: TGTGCCAGCAGTGACGAAGGGGCAGGAACAGGGGGCAAAAAAAAACTGTTTTTT
d_call: .; clone_size: few; v_call: TRBV15; j_call: TRBJ1-6; cdr3_aa: CATSRDAQNSPLHF; cdr3_nt: TGTGCCACCAGCAGAGATGCTCAGAATTCACCCCTCCACTTT
d_call: .; clone_size: few; v_call: TRBV9; j_call: TRBJ2-1; cdr3_aa: CASSVMGGSYNEQFF; cdr3_nt: TGTGCCAGCAGCGTAATGGGGGGCTCCTACAATGAGCAGTTCTTC
d_call: .; clone_size: .; v_call: TRBV25-1; j_call: TRBJ2-3; cdr3_aa: CASSDTMRPTDTQYF; cdr3_nt: TGTGCCAGCAGTGACACCATGCGACCCACAGATACGCAGTATTTT
d_call: .; clone_size: .; v_call: TRBV4-1; j_call: TRBJ1-2; cdr3_aa: CASSQEGNYGYTF; cdr3_nt: TGCGCCAGCAGCCAAGAGGGTAACTATGGCTACACCTTC
d_call: TRBD1; clone_size: .; v_call: TRBV7-6; j_call: TRBJ1-3; cdr3_aa: CASSAQGQLTGNTIYF; cdr3_nt: TGTGCCAGCAGCGCCCAGGGACAGCTGACTGGAAACACCATATATTTT
d_call: TRBD1; clone_size: .; v_call: TRBV28; j_call: TRBJ1-4; cdr3_aa: CASSAGTGYEKLFF; cdr3_nt: TGTGCCAGCTCTGCCGGGACAGGGTATGAAAAACTGTTTTTT
d_call: .; clone_size: .; v_call: TRBV9; j_call: TRBJ1-2; cdr3_aa: CASSFAGNNNYGYTF; cdr3_nt: TGTGCCAGCAGCTTCGCAGGGAACAACAACTATGGCTACACCTTC
d_call: .; clone_size: .; v_call: TRBV10-3; j_call: TRBJ1-2; cdr3_aa: CAISEPRAYGYTF; cdr3_nt: TGTGCCATCAGTGAACCTCGGGCCTATGGCTACACCTTC
d_call: TRBD1; clone_size: .; v_call: TRBV7-9; j_call: TRBJ1-1; cdr3_aa: CASSRGRGHAFF; cdr3_nt: TGTGCCAGCAGCCGTGGCAGGGGGCACGCTTTCTTT
d_call: .; clone_size: few; v_call: TRBV2; j_call: TRBJ1-1; cdr3_aa: CASSRQSSMSEAFF; cdr3_nt: TGTGCCAGCAGTAGACAGTCCTCAATGTCTGAAGCTTTCTTT
d_call: .; clone_size: .; v_call: TRBV7-9; j_call: TRBJ2-5; cdr3_aa: CASSLGSPQETQYF; cdr3_nt: TGTGCCAGCAGCTTAGGGAGCCCTCAAGAGACCCAGTACTTC
d_call: .; clone_size: .; v_call: TRBV28; j_call: TRBJ1-6; cdr3_aa: CASRLATSSYNSPLHF; cdr3_nt: TGTGCCAGCAGGCTAGCGACTTCCTCCTATAATTCACCCCTCCACTTT
d_call: TRBD1; clone_size: many; v_call: TRBV12-3/TRBV12-4; j_call: TRBJ1-5; cdr3_aa: CASSWGQNQPQHF; cdr3_nt: TGTGCCAGCAGTTGGGGACAGAATCAGCCCCAGCATTTT
d_call: TRBD1; clone_size: few; v_call: TRBV19; j_call: TRBJ1-1; cdr3_aa: CASLPSGGYTEAFF; cdr3_nt: TGTGCCAGTCTCCCTTCAGGGGGCTACACTGAAGCTTTCTTT
d_call: TRBD2; clone_size: few; v_call: TRBV7-2; j_call: TRBJ2-7; cdr3_aa: CASSSPGLVYEQYF; cdr3_nt: TGTGCCAGCAGCTCCCCGGGACTAGTCTACGAGCAGTACTTC
d_call: TRBD1; clone_size: .; v_call: TRBV9; j_call: TRBJ1-2; cdr3_aa: CASSAPTGGIYGYTF; cdr3_nt: TGTGCCAGCAGCGCCCCGACAGGGGGGATCTATGGCTACACCTTC
d_call: TRBD1; clone_size: many; v_call: TRBV7-6; j_call: TRBJ2-2; cdr3_aa: CASSPQGAAGELFF; cdr3_nt: TGTGCCAGCAGTCCTCAGGGGGCGGCCGGGGAGCTGTTTTTT
d_call: .; clone_size: few; v_call: TRBV5-4; j_call: TRBJ1-6; cdr3_aa: CASSSFGKGGSPLHF; cdr3_nt: TGTGCCAGCAGCTCGTTTGGAAAGGGTGGATCACCCCTCCACTTT
d_call: TRBD1; clone_size: .; v_call: TRBV6-1; j_call: TRBJ1-2; cdr3_aa: CASSGYDRGRANYGYTF; cdr3_nt: TGTGCCAGCAGTGGGTACGACAGGGGGCGCGCAAACTATGGCTACACCTTC
d_call: TRBD1; clone_size: few; v_call: TRBV7-2; j_call: TRBJ1-5; cdr3_aa: CASSLRQGSNQPQHF; cdr3_nt: TGTGCCAGCAGCTTGCGACAGGGTAGCAATCAGCCCCAGCATTTT
d_call: TRBD2; clone_size: .; v_call: TRBV25-1; j_call: TRBJ2-7; cdr3_aa: CASVNSGRFYEQYF; cdr3_nt: TGTGCCAGCGTCAATAGCGGGAGGTTCTACGAGCAGTACTTC
d_call: TRBD1; clone_size: many; v_call: TRBV7-2; j_call: TRBJ2-7; cdr3_aa: CASSSTDRGQPYEQYF; cdr3_nt: TGTGCCAGCAGCTCAACCGACAGGGGCCAACCCTACGAGCAGTACTTC
d_call: .; clone_size: few; v_call: TRBV28; j_call: TRBJ2-3; cdr3_aa: CASSTPLQVGDTQYF; cdr3_nt: TGTGCCAGCAGTACACCCCTTCAAGTCGGCGATACGCAGTATTTT
d_call: .; clone_size: few; v_call: TRBV10-3; j_call: TRBJ2-7; cdr3_aa: CATSGGPGGIEQYF; cdr3_nt: TGTGCAACATCAGGGGGTCCGGGGGGAATCGAGCAGTACTTC
d_call: .; clone_size: .; v_call: TRBV19; j_call: TRBJ2-7; cdr3_aa: CASPSAGLGYEQYF; cdr3_nt: TGTGCCAGTCCCAGCGCGGGGTTAGGCTACGAGCAGTACTTC
d_call: TRBD1; clone_size: few; v_call: TRBV28; j_call: TRBJ2-7; cdr3_aa: CASSLPFRDRVYEQYF; cdr3_nt: TGTGCCAGCAGTTTGCCCTTCCGGGACAGGGTCTACGAGCAGTACTTC
d_call: .; clone_size: .; v_call: TRBV28; j_call: TRBJ1-3; cdr3_aa: CATIRGSSGNTIYF; cdr3_nt: TGTGCCACCATTAGGGGGTCGAGTGGAAACACCATATATTTT
d_call: .; clone_size: many; v_call: TRBV28; j_call: TRBJ1-3; cdr3_aa: CASSLPTGVSGNTIYF; cdr3_nt: TGTGCCAGCAGTTTGCCAACAGGCGTCTCTGGAAACACCATATATTTT